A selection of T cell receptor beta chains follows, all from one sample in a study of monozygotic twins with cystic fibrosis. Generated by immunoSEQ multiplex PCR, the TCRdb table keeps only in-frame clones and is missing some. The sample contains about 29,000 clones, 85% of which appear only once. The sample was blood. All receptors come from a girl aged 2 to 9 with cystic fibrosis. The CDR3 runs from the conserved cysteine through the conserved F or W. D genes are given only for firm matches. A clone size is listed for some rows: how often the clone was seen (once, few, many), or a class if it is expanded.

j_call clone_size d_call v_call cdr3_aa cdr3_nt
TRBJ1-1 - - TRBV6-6 CASSYSSPRSNTEAFF TGTGCCAGCAGTTACTCGAGTCCCAGGTCTAACACTGAAGCTTTCTTT
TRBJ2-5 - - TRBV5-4 CASSQGLIQETQYF TGTGCCAGCAGCCAAGGACTTATTCAAGAGACCCAGTACTTC
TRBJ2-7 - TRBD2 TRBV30 CAWNLLTSGRAGEQYF TGTGCCTGGAACCTTTTAACTAGCGGGAGGGCCGGGGAGCAGTACTTC
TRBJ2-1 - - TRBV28 CATREEPSYNEQFF TGTGCCACCCGCGAGGAGCCCTCCTACAATGAGCAGTTCTTC
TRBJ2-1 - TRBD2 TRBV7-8 CASSFFRNDRAGEGNNEQFF TGTGCCAGCAGCTTCTTTAGGAACGATCGAGCGGGAGAGGGTAACAATGAGCAGTTCTTC
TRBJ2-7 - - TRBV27 CASSLGQVDEQYF TGTGCCAGCAGTTTAGGGCAGGTGGACGAGCAGTACTTC
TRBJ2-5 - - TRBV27 CASSLKGPQETQYF TGTGCCAGCAGTTTAAAGGGGCCTCAAGAGACCCAGTACTTC
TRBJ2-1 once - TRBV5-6 CASSGTGSSYNEQFF TGTGCCAGCAGCGGAACAGGGAGTTCCTACAATGAGCAGTTCTTC
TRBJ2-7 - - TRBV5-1 CASSLASSGDSYEQYF TGCGCCAGCAGCTTGGCCAGTAGCGGAGACTCCTACGAGCAGTACTTC
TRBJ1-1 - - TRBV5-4 CASSLRSMNTEAFF TGTGCCAGCAGCCTTCGTTCTATGAACACTGAAGCTTTCTTT
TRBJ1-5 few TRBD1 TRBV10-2 CASSRGQGINQPQHF TGCGCCAGCAGTAGAGGACAGGGGATCAATCAGCCCCAGCATTTT
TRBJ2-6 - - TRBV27 CASSFGGPGANVLTF TGTGCCAGCAGTTTCGGGGGGCCTGGGGCCAACGTCCTGACTTTC
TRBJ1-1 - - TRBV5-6 CASSPRLANTEAFF TGTGCCAGCAGCCCCCGATTGGCGAACACTGAAGCTTTCTTT
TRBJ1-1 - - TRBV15 CATSRDGRVEAFF TGTGCCACCAGCAGAGATGGGAGAGTTGAAGCTTTCTTT
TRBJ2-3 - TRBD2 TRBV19 CASSVTSGSTDTQYF TGTGCCAGTAGTGTGACTAGCGGGAGCACAGATACGCAGTATTTT
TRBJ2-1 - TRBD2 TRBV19 CASGAGGLDEQFF TGTGCCAGCGGGGCGGGAGGGCTCGATGAGCAGTTCTTC
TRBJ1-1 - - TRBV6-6 CASSYPPGTTEAFF TGTGCCAGCAGTTACCCTCCGGGGACCACTGAAGCTTTCTTT
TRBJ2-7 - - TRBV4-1 CASSQDGEQYF TGCGCCAGCAGCCAAGATGGAGAGCAGTACTTC
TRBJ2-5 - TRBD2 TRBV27 CASSFWASGQETQYF TGTGCCAGCAGTTTTTGGGCTAGCGGGCAAGAGACCCAGTACTTC
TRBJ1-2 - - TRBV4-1 CASSHGRATNTNYGYTF TGCGCCAGCAGCCATGGAAGGGCCACTAATACTAACTATGGCTACACCTTC
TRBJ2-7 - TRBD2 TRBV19 CASPGPSLREGPYEQYF TGTGCCAGTCCCGGTCCCTCTTTGCGGGAGGGCCCCTACGAGCAGTACTTC
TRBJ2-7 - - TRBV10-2 CASSLTQSAYEQYF TGCGCCAGCAGTCTGACTCAATCCGCCTACGAGCAGTACTTC
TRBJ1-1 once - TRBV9 CASSAPSSPAEAFF TGTGCCAGCAGCGCACCTTCCTCCCCAGCTGAAGCTTTCTTT
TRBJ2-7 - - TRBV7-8 CASSLLRAEQYF TGTGCCAGCAGCTTATTGAGGGCCGAGCAGTACTTC
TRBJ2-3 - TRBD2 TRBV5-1 CASSSILAGVTDTQYF TGCGCCAGCAGCTCGATACTAGCGGGAGTCACAGATACGCAGTATTTT
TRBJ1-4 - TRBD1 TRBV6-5 CASSRGTGSEKLFF TGTGCCAGCAGCCGGGGGACAGGGAGTGAAAAACTGTTTTTT
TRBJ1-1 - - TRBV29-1 CSVATVLNTEAFF TGCAGCGTTGCGACAGTTCTGAACACTGAAGCTTTCTTT
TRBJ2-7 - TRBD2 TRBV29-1 CSVRRGLAGYEQYF TGCAGCGTTAGAAGGGGTTTAGCGGGGTACGAGCAGTACTTC
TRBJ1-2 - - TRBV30 CAWSGGSGYGYTF TGTGCCTGGAGTGGGGGATCCGGGTATGGCTACACCTTC
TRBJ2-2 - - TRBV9 CASSAAEGELFF TGTGCCAGCAGCGCCGCTGAGGGGGAGCTGTTTTTT
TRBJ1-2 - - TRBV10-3 CAISERVDYGYTF TGTGCCATCAGTGAGCGTGTGGACTATGGCTACACCTTC
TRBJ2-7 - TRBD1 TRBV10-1 CASSESIDDRVHEQYF TGCGCCAGCAGTGAGTCTATCGATGACAGGGTCCACGAGCAGTACTTC
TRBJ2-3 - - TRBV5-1 CASSDLRMPSTDTQYF TGCGCCAGCAGCGACCTGAGAATGCCTAGCACAGATACGCAGTATTTT
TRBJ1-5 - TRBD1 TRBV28 CASSFVTQGGQPQHF TGTGCCAGCAGTTTCGTGACTCAGGGGGGTCAGCCCCAGCATTTT
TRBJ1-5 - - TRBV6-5 CASNQKGRPNQPQHF TGTGCCAGCAATCAGAAGGGACGGCCCAATCAGCCCCAGCATTTT
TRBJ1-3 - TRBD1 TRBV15 CATSREGQGVSGNTIYF TGTGCCACCAGCAGAGAAGGACAGGGGGTTTCAGGAAACACCATATATTTT
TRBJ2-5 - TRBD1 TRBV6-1 CASSEAWRQGLETQYF TGTGCCAGCAGTGAAGCTTGGAGACAGGGGCTGGAGACCCAGTACTTC
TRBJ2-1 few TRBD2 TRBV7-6 CASSRSGSLYNEQFF TGTGCCAGCAGCCGTAGCGGGAGCCTGTACAATGAGCAGTTCTTC
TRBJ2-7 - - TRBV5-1 CASSFQGNYEQYF TGCGCCAGCAGCTTCCAGGGTAACTACGAGCAGTACTTC
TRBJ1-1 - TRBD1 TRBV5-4 CASSNGQGQAFF TGTGCCAGCAGCAATGGACAGGGCCAAGCTTTCTTT
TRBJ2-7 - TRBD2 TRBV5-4 CASSSGTSAHEQYF TGTGCCAGCAGCTCCGGGACTAGCGCCCACGAGCAGTACTTC
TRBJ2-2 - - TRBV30 CAWPRGEGENTGELFF TGTGCCTGGCCCAGAGGTGAGGGGGAAAACACCGGGGAGCTGTTTTTT
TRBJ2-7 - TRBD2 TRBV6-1 CASSAGGLTYEQYF TGTGCCAGCAGTGCGGGGGGTCTAACCTACGAGCAGTACTTC
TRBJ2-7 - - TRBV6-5 CASRSLGTSSYEQYF TGTGCCAGCAGGTCGTTAGGAACGAGCTCCTACGAGCAGTACTTC
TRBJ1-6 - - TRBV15 CATSSHGLGSSYNSPLHF TGTGCCACCAGCAGCCACGGACTCGGGAGCTCCTATAATTCACCCCTCCACTTT
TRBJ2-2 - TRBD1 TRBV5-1 CASSFGQGNTGELFF TGCGCCAGCAGCTTCGGACAGGGAAACACCGGGGAGCTGTTTTTT
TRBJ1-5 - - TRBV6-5 CASSYKGGRGQPQHF TGTGCCAGCAGTTACAAGGGGGGCAGGGGACAGCCCCAGCATTTT
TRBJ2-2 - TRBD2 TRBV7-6 CASSFESAGGPSTGELFF TGTGCCAGCAGCTTTGAATCGGCGGGAGGGCCCTCCACCGGGGAGCTGTTTTTT
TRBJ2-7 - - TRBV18 CASSLGQIYEQYF TGTGCCAGCTCGCTGGGACAAATATACGAGCAGTACTTC
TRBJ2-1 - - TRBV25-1 CASRKGEQFF TGTGCCAGCAGGAAGGGTGAGCAGTTCTTC
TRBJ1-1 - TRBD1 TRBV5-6 CASSLNRGEAFF TGTGCCAGCAGCTTAAACAGGGGTGAAGCTTTCTTT
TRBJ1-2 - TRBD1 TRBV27 CASRYRDRDPSYGYTF TGTGCCAGCAGATACCGGGACAGGGACCCCAGCTATGGCTACACCTTC
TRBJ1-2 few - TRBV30 CAWRTVDYGYTF TGTGCCTGGAGGACAGTGGACTATGGCTACACCTTC
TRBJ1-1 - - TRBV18 CASSPQGMNTEAFF TGTGCCAGCTCACCGCAGGGTATGAACACTGAAGCTTTCTTT
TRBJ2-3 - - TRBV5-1 CASSLNPTSTDTQYF TGCGCCAGCAGCTTGAATCCTACTAGCACAGATACGCAGTATTTT